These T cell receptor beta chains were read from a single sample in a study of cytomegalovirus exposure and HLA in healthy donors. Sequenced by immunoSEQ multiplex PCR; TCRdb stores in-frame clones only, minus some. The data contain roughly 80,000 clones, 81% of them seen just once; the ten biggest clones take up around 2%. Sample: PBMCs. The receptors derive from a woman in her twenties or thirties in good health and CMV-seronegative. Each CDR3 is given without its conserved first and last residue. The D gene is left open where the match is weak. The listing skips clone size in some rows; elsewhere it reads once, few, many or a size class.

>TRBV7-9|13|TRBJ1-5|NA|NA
ASSPQGQSGQPQH
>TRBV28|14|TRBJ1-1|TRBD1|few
ASSLLFYRGHTEAF
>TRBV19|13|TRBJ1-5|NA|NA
ASTKGGGPYQPQH
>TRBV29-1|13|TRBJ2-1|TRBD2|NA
SVEFASGSYNEQF
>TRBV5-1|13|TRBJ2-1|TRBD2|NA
ASSFSGSCYNEQF
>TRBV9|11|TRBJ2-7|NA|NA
ASSVGQINEQY
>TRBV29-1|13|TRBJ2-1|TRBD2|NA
SVEGLAGGYNEQF
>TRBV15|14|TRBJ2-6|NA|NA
ATSPRRSSGANVLT
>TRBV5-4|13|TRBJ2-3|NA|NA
ASSLDLPNTDTQY
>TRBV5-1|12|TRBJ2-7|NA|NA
ASSLTGNSYEQY
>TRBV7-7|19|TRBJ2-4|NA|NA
ASSPSDGSAYPMPAKNIQY
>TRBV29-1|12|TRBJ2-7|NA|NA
SVKSRGSPYEQY